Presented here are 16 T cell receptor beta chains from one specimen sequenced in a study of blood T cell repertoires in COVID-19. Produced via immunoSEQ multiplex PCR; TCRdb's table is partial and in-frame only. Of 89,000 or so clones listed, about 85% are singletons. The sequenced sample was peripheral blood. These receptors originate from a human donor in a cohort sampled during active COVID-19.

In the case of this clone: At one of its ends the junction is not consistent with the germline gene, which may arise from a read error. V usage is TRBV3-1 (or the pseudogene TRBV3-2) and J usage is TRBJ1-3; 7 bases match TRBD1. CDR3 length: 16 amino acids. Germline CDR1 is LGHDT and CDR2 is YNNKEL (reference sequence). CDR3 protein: CARSQGGRASGNTIYF. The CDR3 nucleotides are TGTGCCAGGAGCCAAGGGGGCAGGGCCTCTGGAAACACCATATATTTT.

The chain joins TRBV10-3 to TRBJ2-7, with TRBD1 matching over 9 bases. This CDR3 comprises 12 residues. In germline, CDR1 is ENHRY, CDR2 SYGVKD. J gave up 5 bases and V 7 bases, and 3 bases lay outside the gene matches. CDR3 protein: CAITTGGNEQYF. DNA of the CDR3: TGTGCCATCACTACAGGGGGCAACGAGCAGTACTTC.

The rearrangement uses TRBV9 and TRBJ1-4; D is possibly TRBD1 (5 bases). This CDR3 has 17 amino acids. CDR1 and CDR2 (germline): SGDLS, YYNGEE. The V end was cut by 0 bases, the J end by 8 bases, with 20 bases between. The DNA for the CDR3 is TGTGCCAGCAGCGTAGAAGGAGGTCAGGGAGGTTGGGAAAAACTGTTTTTT. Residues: CASSVEGGQGGWEKLFF.

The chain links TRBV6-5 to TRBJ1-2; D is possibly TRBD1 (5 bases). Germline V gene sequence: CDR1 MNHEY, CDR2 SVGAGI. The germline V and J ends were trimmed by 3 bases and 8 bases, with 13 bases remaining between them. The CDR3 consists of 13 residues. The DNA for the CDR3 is TGTGCCAGCAGTTATGCCAGGGCCACAGGCTACACCTTC. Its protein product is CASSYARATGYTF.

The CDR3 nucleotides are TGTGCCAGCAGATCCCGACTCGATCCCTCCTACGAGCAGTACTTC. Translated: CASRSRLDPSYEQYF. The V gene is TRBV14, the J gene TRBJ2-7; D remains ambiguous. The CDR3 spans 15 residues. The germline V gene encodes CDR1 SGHDN and CDR2 FVKESK. The ends were cut back, 6 bases at V and 0 bases at J, with 15 bases in the middle.

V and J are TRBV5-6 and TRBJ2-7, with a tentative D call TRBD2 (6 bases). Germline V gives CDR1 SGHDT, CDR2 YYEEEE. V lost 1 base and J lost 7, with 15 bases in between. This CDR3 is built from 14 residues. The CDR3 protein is CASSLWDSKWEQYF. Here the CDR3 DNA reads TGTGCCAGCAGCTTGTGGGACTCCAAGTGGGAGCAGTACTTC.

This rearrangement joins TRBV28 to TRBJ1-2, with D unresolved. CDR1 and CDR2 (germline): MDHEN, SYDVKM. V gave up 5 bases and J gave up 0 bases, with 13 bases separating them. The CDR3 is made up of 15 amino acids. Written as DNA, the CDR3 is TGTGCCAGCAGTGCAGGAATTGTAGCTAACTATGGCTACACCTTC. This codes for CASSAGIVANYGYTF.

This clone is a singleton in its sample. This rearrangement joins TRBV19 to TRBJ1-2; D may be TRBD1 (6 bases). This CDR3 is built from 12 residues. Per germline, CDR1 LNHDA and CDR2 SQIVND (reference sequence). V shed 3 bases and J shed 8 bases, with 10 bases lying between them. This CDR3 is CASSIRGGGYTF. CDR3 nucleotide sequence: TGTGCCAGTAGTATCAGGGGTGGCGGCTACACCTTC.

CDR3 sequence: CASSSDIFSGANVLTF. DNA for the CDR3: TGTGCCAGCTCATCAGATATATTCTCTGGGGCCAACGTCCTGACTTTC. This sequence joins TRBV18 and TRBJ2-6; D is ambiguous. The CDR3 has 16 residues. V shed 5 bases and J shed 0 bases, with 11 bases lying between them. Germline V gene lookup returns CDR1 KGHSH and CDR2 LQKENI.

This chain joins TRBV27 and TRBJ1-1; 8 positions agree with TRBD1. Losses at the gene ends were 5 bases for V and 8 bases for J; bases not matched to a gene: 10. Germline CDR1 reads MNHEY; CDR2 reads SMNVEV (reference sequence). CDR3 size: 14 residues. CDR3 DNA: TGTGCCAGCAGTCTCCTGACAGGGGCAAGGGAAGCTTTCTTT. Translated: CASSLLTGAREAFF.

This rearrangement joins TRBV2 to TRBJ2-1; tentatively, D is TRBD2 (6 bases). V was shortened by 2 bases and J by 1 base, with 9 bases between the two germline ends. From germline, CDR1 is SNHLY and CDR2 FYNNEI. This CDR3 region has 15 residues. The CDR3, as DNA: TGTGCCAGCAGTGAACCCAGCGGGTCCTACAATGAGCAGTTCTTC. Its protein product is CASSEPSGSYNEQFF.

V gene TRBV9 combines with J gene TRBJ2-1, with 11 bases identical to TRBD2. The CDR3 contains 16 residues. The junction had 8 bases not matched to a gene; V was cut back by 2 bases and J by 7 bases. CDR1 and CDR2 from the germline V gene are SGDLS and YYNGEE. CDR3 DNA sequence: TGTGCCAGCAGCGTTCTAGCGGGGGGCCCTGGGAATGAGCAGTTCTTC. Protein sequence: CASSVLAGGPGNEQFF.

In DNA form, the CDR3 reads TGTGCCAGCAGTTATGGCTTGCAGAATTCACCCCTCCACTTT. Encoded protein: CASSYGLQNSPLHF. The V gene is TRBV27, the J gene TRBJ1-6; D call uncertain. V shed 4 bases and J shed 7 bases, with 11 bases lying between them. The CDR3 totals 14 residues. CDR1 is MNHEY and CDR2 is SMNVEV in the germline V gene (reference sequence).

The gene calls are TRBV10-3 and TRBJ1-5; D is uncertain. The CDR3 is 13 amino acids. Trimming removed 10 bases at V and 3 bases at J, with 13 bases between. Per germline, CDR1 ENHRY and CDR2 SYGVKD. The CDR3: CASSIQNNQPQHF. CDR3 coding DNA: TGTGCCAGCAGCATTCAAAACAATCAGCCCCAGCATTTT.

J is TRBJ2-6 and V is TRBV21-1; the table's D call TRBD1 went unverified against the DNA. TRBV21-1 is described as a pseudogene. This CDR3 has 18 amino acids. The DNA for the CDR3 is TGTGCCAGCAGCAAAGGGGCAGGGGACGTCTCTGGGGCCAACGTCCTGACTTTC. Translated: CASSKGAGDVSGANVLTF.

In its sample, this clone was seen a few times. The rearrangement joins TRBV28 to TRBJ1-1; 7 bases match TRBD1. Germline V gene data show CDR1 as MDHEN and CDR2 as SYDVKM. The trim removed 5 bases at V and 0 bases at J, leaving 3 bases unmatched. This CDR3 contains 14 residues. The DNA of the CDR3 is TGTGCCAGCAGTCCAGGGACAGTGAACACTGAAGCTTTCTTT. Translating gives CASSPGTVNTEAFF.